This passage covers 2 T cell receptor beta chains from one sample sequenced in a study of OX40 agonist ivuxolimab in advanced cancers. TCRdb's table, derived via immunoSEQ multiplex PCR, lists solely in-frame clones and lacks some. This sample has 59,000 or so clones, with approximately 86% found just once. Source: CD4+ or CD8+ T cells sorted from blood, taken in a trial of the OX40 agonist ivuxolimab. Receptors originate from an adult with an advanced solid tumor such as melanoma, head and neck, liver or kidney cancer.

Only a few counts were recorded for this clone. CDR3 region: CASSEENGLLANYGYTF. The CDR3 DNA reads as TGTGCCAGCAGTGAAGAAAACGGCCTTTTAGCTAACTATGGCTACACCTTC. The chain is built from TRBV6-1 and TRBJ1-2; no clear D. Trimming stripped 1 base from V and 0 bases from J, with 15 bases between. The CDR3 has 17 residues. The germline V gene encodes CDR1 MNHNS and CDR2 SASEGT.

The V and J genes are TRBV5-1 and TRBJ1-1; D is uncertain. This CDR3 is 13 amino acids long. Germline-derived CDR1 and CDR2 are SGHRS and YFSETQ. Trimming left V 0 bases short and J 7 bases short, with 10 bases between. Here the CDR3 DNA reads TGCGCCAGCAGCTTGGGAGATACCGATGAAGCTTTCTTT. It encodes CASSLGDTDEAFF.